The 24 T cell receptor beta chains in this list originate from one sample, sequenced in a study of T cells in Graves' hyperthyroidism and ophthalmopathy. RNA transcripts provided the source from which TCR beta CDR3 regions were amplified. The primer set for the first-round RT-PCR of the TCR CDR3 was HTBI. TCRdb called the multiplex PCR reads again in MiXCR, with one record for every CDR3 protein. The table lists under 300,000 distinct CDR3 sequences, 22% of them singletons. The source material was blood. All receptors derive from a man aged 25 to 45 with Graves' ophthalmopathy.

This clonotype has just a few counts. The chain combines TRBV3-1 with TRBJ1-6, with D unclear. V was clipped by 4 bases and J by 9 bases, with 19 bases between them. This CDR3 spans 16 amino acids. Per germline, CDR1 LGHDT and CDR2 YNNKEL (reference sequence). The DNA for the CDR3 is TGTGCCAGCAGCCCCGGATTTATGGAGGGCAGTTCACCCCTCCACTTT. Translation gives CASSPGFMEGSSPLHF. Combining the CDR3 with reference TRBV3-1 and TRBJ1-6 gives the whole variable domain DTAVSQTPKYLVTQMGNDKSIKCEQNLGHDTMYWYKQDSKKFLKIMFSYNNKELIINETVPNRFSPKSPDKAHLNLHINSLELGDSAVYFCASSPGFMEGSSPLHFGNGTRLTVT.

Here the CDR3 DNA reads TGTGCCAGCAGCTTATTTAGTCCTATAACCCTAAGCTCCTACGAGCAGTACTTC. Its translation: CASSLFSPITLSSYEQYF. J is TRBJ2-7 and V is TRBV5-5, with D hard to call. V lost 2 bases and J lost 0, with 21 bases in between. The V gene's germline CDR1 is SGHKS and CDR2 YYEKEE (reference sequence). CDR3 length equals 18 residues.

This clonotype has more than one count but fewer than ten. The chain links TRBV12-3 or TRBV12-4 to TRBJ2-1; 14 nucleotides align to TRBD2. V trimming: 6 bases; J trimming: 10 bases; junction bases outside the gene matches: 11. The CDR3 length is 16 residues. The CDR3 sequence: CASSLTGTSGSNEQFF. In nucleotides, the CDR3 is TGTGCCAGCAGCCTAACCGGGACTAGCGGGAGTAACGAGCAGTTCTTC.

V and J are TRBV12-3 or TRBV12-4 and TRBJ2-7, with D unresolved. The CDR3 is 12 amino acids. The V end lost 5 bases, the J end lost 0 bases, and 5 bases lay between the germline ends. DNA of the CDR3: TGTGCCAGCAGTCTCCTCTCCTACGAGCAGTACTTC. Its translation is CASSLLSYEQYF.

The sample holds one count of this clonotype. This chain's CDR3 is CASSPGGLVEAFF. In DNA, the CDR3 is TGTGCCAGCAGTCCGGGGGGCTTGGTTGAAGCTTTCTTT. The chain employs TRBV27 and TRBJ1-1, with a weak D call TRBD1 (6 bases). Germline V gene sequence: CDR1 MNHEY, CDR2 SMNVEV (reference sequence). Trimming cost V 5 bases and J 7 bases, with 14 bases left between them. CDR3 length: 13 residues.

This clonotype was observed many times. CDR3 DNA: TGTGCCAGCAGTTTATTACCTAGCGTCACAGATACGCAGTATTTT. Translating it yields CASSLLPSVTDTQYF. This chain links TRBV28 with TRBJ2-3, with a possible D match to TRBD2 (6 bases). The CDR3 covers 15 residues. Trimming shortened V by 1 base and J by 2 bases, and 10 bases separated the two germline ends. Germline V gene data show CDR1 as MDHEN and CDR2 as SYDVKM.

This clonotype came up many times. V and J are TRBV11-3 and TRBJ2-1, with 16 bases lining up with TRBD2. V dropped 5 bases and J dropped 1; count of bases not matched to a gene: 8. This CDR3 is built from 19 residues. The germline V gene encodes CDR1 SGHNT and CDR2 YENEEA. CDR3 sequence: CASSPGTSGRAVSYNEQFF. As DNA, the CDR3 is TGTGCCAGCAGCCCGGGGACTAGCGGGAGGGCCGTTTCCTACAATGAGCAGTTCTTC.

Points on this clonotype: A junction boundary mismatches the germline segment, possibly from a read error. V is TRBV7-3 and J is TRBJ1-1, with D maybe TRBD1 (6 bases). The CDR3 is 13 amino acids. CDR1 SGHTA and CDR2 FQGTGA come from the germline V gene. The CDR3 here is CTSSLAGDTEAFF. CDR3 coding DNA: TGTACCAGCAGCTTAGCAGGGGACACTGAAGCTTTCTTT.

This clonotype has ten or more counts. The V and J genes are TRBV12-3 or TRBV12-4 and TRBJ1-2; D might be TRBD1 (5 bases). The CDR3 contains 14 residues. V lost 4 bases, J lost 4 bases, and 13 bases lay in between. CDR3 protein: CASSSGATGYGYTF. In DNA form, the CDR3 reads TGTGCCAGCAGTTCTGGGGCCACTGGCTATGGCTACACCTTC.

There are many counts of this clonotype. This chain uses TRBV6-5 with TRBJ2-1; TRBD2 aligns across 9 bases. Unmatched junction bases numbered 4, after V lost 1 base and J lost 3 bases. This CDR3 has 16 amino acids. Germline lookup yields CDR1 MNHEY and CDR2 SVGAGI. The CDR3 protein is CASSYYRTSVYNEQFF. The CDR3 region has the DNA TGTGCCAGCAGTTACTACCGGACTAGCGTCTACAATGAGCAGTTCTTC.

This clonotype was seen at least ten times. The chain recombines TRBV7-8 with TRBJ2-1; 13 bases map to TRBD2. Germline assignment: CDR1 SGHVS and CDR2 FQNEAQ. With V trimmed by 6 bases and J by 0 bases, 8 bases remained unmatched. The CDR3 contains 18 residues. CDR3: CASRQGLAGAPSYNEQFF. CDR3 coding DNA: TGTGCCAGCAGACAAGGACTAGCGGGGGCCCCCTCCTACAATGAGCAGTTCTTC.

The V gene is TRBV7-3, the J gene TRBJ2-1; 7 bases agree with TRBD2. V lost 2 bases to trimming and J lost 7 bases; unmatched junction nucleotides: 14. The CDR3 has 17 amino acids. Germline V lookup: CDR1 SGHTA, CDR2 FQGTGA. CDR3 coding DNA: TGTGCCAGCAGCTTACGGTGGGACTTGGGGGGAGGGAATGAGCAGTTCTTC. Its translation: CASSLRWDLGGGNEQFF.

This clonotype was picked up a small number of times. The chain employs TRBV19 and TRBJ1-1, with D unresolved. Deletions cut 3 bases from V and 1 base from J, with 9 bases between. The length of the CDR3 is 14 residues. Germline V gene sequence: CDR1 LNHDA, CDR2 SQIVND (reference sequence). CDR3 DNA sequence: TGTGCCAGTAGTATTGGGCAGAGGAACACTGAAGCTTTCTTT. It yields the protein CASSIGQRNTEAFF.

About this clonotype: A much larger clone differs from this one at a single base, so this may be a read error. Since no conserved phenylalanine or tryptophan closes the CDR3, a read error is the likely cause. V is TRBV30 and J is TRBJ1-2; 10 positions match TRBD1. The germline V gene encodes CDR1 GTSNPN and CDR2 SVGIG (reference sequence). V lost 3 bases, J lost 4 bases, and 5 bases stayed unmatched. The CDR3 covers 14 residues. CDR3 bases: TGTGCCTGGAGCTTGGGACAGGGGTCCTATGGCTACACCCTC. Amino acids: CAWSLGQGSYGYTL.

This clonotype was found many times. The chain couples TRBV20-1 to TRBJ2-7; D tentatively reads TRBD1 or TRBD2 (5 bases each). The germline CDR1 and CDR2 sequences are DFQATT and SNEGSKA (reference sequence). CDR3 size: 14 residues. Trimming removed 0 bases at V and 5 bases at J, with 14 bases between. CDR3 sequence (DNA): TGCAGTGCTAGAGATGGGGGTCGGGGCGACGAGCAGTACTTC. It yields the protein CSARDGGRGDEQYF.

V and J are TRBV5-1 and TRBJ1-2; D not certain. Per the germline V gene, CDR1 is SGHRS and CDR2 is YFSETQ. This CDR3 has 14 residues. The V end was cut by 4 bases, the J end by 4 bases, with 14 bases between. CDR3 sequence: CASSIPDGIYGYTF. CDR3 coding DNA: TGCGCCAGCAGCATACCAGACGGAATCTATGGCTACACCTTC.

This clonotype was found a few times. The chain couples TRBV18 to TRBJ1-2, with D unresolved. CDR3 length: 14 amino acids. V was trimmed by 1 base and J by 5 bases, leaving 11 bases between them. The germline V gene encodes CDR1 KGHSH and CDR2 LQKENI. Here the CDR3 reads CASSPLKNEYGYTF. The CDR3 nucleotides read TGTGCCAGCTCACCACTAAAGAACGAGTATGGCTACACCTTC.

This clonotype was detected many times. The chain uses TRBV5-1 and TRBJ2-5; the D gene is possibly TRBD1 (5 bases). The length of the CDR3 is 14 residues. V was cut by 6 bases and J by 6 bases, with 18 bases left in between. Looked up from germline, CDR1 is SGHRS and CDR2 is YFSETQ. The CDR3 DNA follows: TGCGCCAGCAACCAGGGCCTAGAGGTCAAGACCCAGTACTTC. Its protein is CASNQGLEVKTQYF.

This clonotype was counted many times. The chain combines TRBV5-1 with TRBJ2-1; 7 positions match TRBD1. V shed 3 bases and J 2 bases; nucleotides not matched to a gene: 17. The germline CDR1 and CDR2 sequences are SGHRS and YFSETQ. This CDR3 is 19 amino acids long. The CDR3 sequence is CASSSDVTGTHRPYNEQFF. The CDR3 coding sequence is TGCGCCAGCAGCTCGGACGTGACAGGGACCCACCGCCCCTACAATGAGCAGTTCTTC. The full variable domain, with the rest looked up from reference TRBV5-1 and TRBJ2-1, is KAGVTQTPRYLIKTRGQQVTLSCSPISGHRSVSWYQQTPGQGLQFLFEYFSETQRNKGNFPGRFSGRQFSNSRSEMNVSTLELGDSALYLCASSSDVTGTHRPYNEQFFGPGTRLTVL.

This clonotype was detected a few times. The rearrangement uses TRBV7-9 and TRBJ1-1, with D perhaps TRBD1 (5 bases). The V end was cut by 4 bases, the J end by 8 bases, with 11 bases between. The CDR3 runs to 12 residues. Looked up from germline, CDR1 is SEHNR and CDR2 is FQNEAQ (reference sequence). The CDR3 nucleotides read TGTGCCAGCAGCTCATTGACAGTGGAAGCTTTCTTT. Translated, it gives CASSSLTVEAFF. Complete variable domain (other parts from reference TRBV7-9 and TRBJ1-1): DTGVSQNPRHKITKRGQNVTFRCDPISEHNRLYWYRQTLGQGPEFLTYFQNEAQLEKSRLLSDRFSAERPKGSFSTLEIQRTEQGDSAMYLCASSSLTVEAFFGQGTRLTVV.

Concerning this clonotype itself: An end of the junction differs from the germline gene, which may be a read error. The rearrangement joins TRBV11-1 to TRBJ2-3; the match to TRBD2 covers 10 bases. Germline V CDR1 and CDR2: SGHAT, FQDESV (reference sequence). This CDR3 is built from 16 residues. The CDR3 loop is CAGRSLAGVSTDTQYF. CDR3 DNA: TGTGCCGGCAGAAGTCTAGCGGGAGTAAGCACAGATACGCAGTATTTT.

This clonotype was observed a handful of times. V is TRBV13 and J is TRBJ2-2, with D maybe TRBD1 (6 bases). This CDR3 region has 17 residues. Trimming removed 5 bases at V and 0 bases at J, with 16 bases between. Germline CDR1 PRHDT, CDR2 FYEKMQ (reference sequence). CDR3 region: CASSTRQEITNTGELFF. The CDR3, as DNA: TGTGCCAGCAGCACCCGACAGGAGATAACGAACACCGGGGAGCTGTTTTTT.

The sample holds many counts of this clonotype. This chain connects TRBV24-1 to TRBJ2-1, with 7 bases matching TRBD1. V lost 7 bases, J lost 8 bases, and 7 bases stayed unmatched. The CDR3 length is 13 residues. CDR1 is KGHDR, CDR2 SFDVKD, per germline. This CDR3 reads CATRKTGLDEQFF. CDR3 in DNA: TGTGCCACCAGAAAGACAGGGCTGGATGAGCAGTTCTTC.

The chain is built from TRBV15 and TRBJ2-1; D possibly corresponds to TRBD1 (6 bases). CDR3 size: 14 residues. The V gene lost 8 bases and the J gene lost 6 bases, with 17 bases spanning the gap. Germline-derived CDR1 and CDR2 are LNHNV and YYDKDF (reference sequence). Here the CDR3 DNA reads TGTGCCACCGACCAAGGACAGAAGGGCAATGAGCAGTTCTTC. It yields the protein CATDQGQKGNEQFF.